The next 32 T cell receptor beta chains were all read from a single sample in a study of blood T cell repertoires in COVID-19. Here immunoSEQ multiplex PCR was the method, and the copy in TCRdb shows in-frame clones only, minus some. The table lists roughly 220,000 clones, less than 90% of them singletons. What was sequenced was PBMCs or T cells enriched from blood (not recorded which). The receptors here all came from a woman between 25 and 40 years old who had recovered from COVID-19.

The chain links TRBV19 to TRBJ2-7; D is unclear. The CDR3 spans 15 residues. Trimming removed 0 bases at V and 3 bases at J, with 12 bases between. Germline-derived CDR1 and CDR2 are LNHDA and SQIVND (reference sequence). Here the CDR3 DNA reads TGTGCCAGTAGTATAGAGCGGAGTGGCGTCTACGAGCAGTACTTC. This codes for CASSIERSGVYEQYF.

This chain links TRBV19 with TRBJ2-1, with D maybe TRBD1 (6 bases). V was shortened by 3 bases and J by 0 bases, with 12 bases between the two germline ends. Germline V lookup: CDR1 LNHDA, CDR2 SQIVND (reference sequence). This CDR3 region has 16 residues. This chain's CDR3 is CASSIRTASSYNEQFF. CDR3 sequence (DNA): TGTGCCAGTAGTATTAGGACAGCGAGCTCCTACAATGAGCAGTTCTTC.

The chain employs TRBV15 and TRBJ2-5; the D is unclear. CDR1 and CDR2 (germline): LNHNV, YYDKDF (reference sequence). The CDR3 loop spans 16 amino acids. Trimming stripped 1 base from V and 5 bases from J, with 17 bases between. CDR3 sequence (DNA): TGTGCCACCAGCAGAGTGGGTCTCCCCGCTAGGGAGACCCAGTACTTC. Translating it yields CATSRVGLPARETQYF.

This rearrangement joins TRBV9 to TRBJ2-3; D is perhaps TRBD1 (6 bases). The CDR3 contains 15 residues. CDR1 is SGDLS and CDR2 is YYNGEE in the germline V gene. V was trimmed by 7 bases and J by 4 bases, leaving 19 bases between them. In nucleotides, the CDR3 is TGTGCCAGCTCCGACGGTTGGGGGCGGGCAGATACGCAGTATTTT. Its translation is CASSDGWGRADTQYF.

The chain has TRBV7-9 and TRBJ2-5, with 13 bases lining up with TRBD2. V was clipped by 6 bases and J by 5 bases; unmatched bases: 6. CDR1 and CDR2 from the germline V gene are SEHNR and FQNEAQ (reference sequence). This CDR3 is built from 15 residues. CDR3 bases: TGTGCCAGCAGGTGGACTAGCGGGGGATGGGAGACCCAGTACTTC. Translated: CASRWTSGGWETQYF.

The chain has TRBV2 and TRBJ2-2, with TRBD1 identical over 9 bases. Germline CDR1 and CDR2: SNHLY and FYNNEI. J gave up 3 bases and V 5 bases, and 1 base lay outside the gene matches. The CDR3 runs 14 residues. The CDR3 spells CASSRQGDTGELFF. CDR3 in DNA: TGTGCCAGCAGTCGACAGGGGGACACCGGGGAGCTGTTTTTT.

J is TRBJ2-7 and V is TRBV6-1, with a possible D match to TRBD1 (6 bases). The CDR3 runs to 15 residues. Trimming took off 2 bases at V and 4 bases at J, with 15 bases between the two ends. Germline values: CDR1 MNHNS, CDR2 SASEGT. The CDR3 bases are TGTGCCAGCAGTGAATCCAGGGGTATCGGTTACGAGCAGTACTTC. The encoded protein is CASSESRGIGYEQYF.

This chain uses TRBV6-5 with TRBJ1-2; D is perhaps TRBD1 (6 bases). V lost 2 bases, J lost 4 bases, and 17 bases lay in between. The CDR3 contains 16 residues. Germline CDR1 MNHEY, CDR2 SVGAGI. The CDR3 nucleotides are TGTGCCAGCAGTTACCATGCAGGGGAGGGAGCCTATGGCTACACCTTC. This sequence encodes CASSYHAGEGAYGYTF.

The gene calls are TRBV5-5 and TRBJ1-2; no definite D call. Trimming stripped 4 bases from V and 3 bases from J, with 19 bases between. From germline, CDR1 is SGHKS and CDR2 YYEKEE (reference sequence). This CDR3 region has 16 residues. DNA of the CDR3: TGTGCCAGCAGCGCAGGAAGGTCAGGAGGGTACTATGGCTACACCTTC. This encodes CASSAGRSGGYYGYTF.

The sample holds one count of this clone. The rearrangement joins TRBV5-1 to TRBJ1-4; 7 bases line up with TRBD1. The CDR3 extends over 17 amino acids. Losses at the gene ends were 3 bases for V and 5 bases for J; bases not matched to a gene: 13. Germline values: CDR1 SGHRS, CDR2 YFSETQ. CDR3 DNA: TGCGCCAGCAGCTGGCCGGTGGACGGACAGGAAAATGAAAAACTGTTTTTT. This encodes CASSWPVDGQENEKLFF.

The chain employs TRBV4-3 and TRBJ1-5; perhaps TRBD1 as D (6 bases). The germline gives CDR1 LGHNA, CDR2 YSLEER. The CDR3 is 14 residues long. The germline V and J ends were trimmed by 1 base and 4 bases, with 8 bases remaining between them. CDR3 sequence reads: CASSQGTANQPQHF. The CDR3 DNA sequence: TGCGCCAGCAGCCAAGGGACAGCTAATCAGCCCCAGCATTTT.

The chain has TRBV11-2 and TRBJ1-2; 7 bases line up with TRBD1. Germline V gives CDR1 SGHAT, CDR2 FQNNGV. V shed 1 base and J 5 bases; nucleotides not matched to a gene: 1. The CDR3 sequence is 13 residues long. Here the CDR3 reads CASSLGQGYGYTF. The CDR3 nucleotides are TGTGCCAGCAGCTTAGGACAGGGATATGGCTACACCTTC.

The chain employs TRBV11-2 and TRBJ2-7; the D gene is possibly TRBD2 (6 bases). Germline CDR1 and CDR2: SGHAT and FQNNGV. Trimming stripped 0 bases from V and 0 bases from J, with 9 bases between. CDR3 size: 15 residues. The CDR3 nucleotides are TGTGCCAGCAGCTTAGAGCGGGGAACCTCCTACGAGCAGTACTTC. Its protein is CASSLERGTSYEQYF.

The chain couples TRBV29-1 to TRBJ2-7; 7 positions match TRBD2. The length of the CDR3 is 12 residues. Germline V gene data show CDR1 as SQVTM and CDR2 as ANQGSEA. V lost 6 bases and J lost 6; bases outside the gene matches: 8. The CDR3 loop reads CSVHGGTGEQYF. The CDR3 DNA reads as TGCAGCGTCCACGGGGGGACCGGCGAGCAGTACTTC.

This chain uses TRBV3-1 (or the pseudogene TRBV3-2) with TRBJ1-1; D gene ambiguous. The germline V gene has CDR1 LGHDT and CDR2 YNNKEL (reference sequence). V lost 4 bases to trimming and J lost 4 bases, with 16 bases between them. The length of the CDR3 is 15 residues. The CDR3, as DNA: TGTGCCAGCAGCCCACTTCGGGGTTCGAGCACTGAAGCTTTCTTT. This gives the protein CASSPLRGSSTEAFF.

This CDR3 reads CSVEQGNGQPQHF. The CDR3 bases are TGCAGCGTGGAACAGGGAAACGGACAGCCCCAGCATTTT. The chain couples TRBV29-1 to TRBJ1-5, with D possibly TRBD1 on 6 matching bases. Per the germline V gene, CDR1 is SQVTM and CDR2 is ANQGSEA. The CDR3 extends over 13 amino acids. V shed 6 bases and J shed 7 bases, with 16 bases lying between them.

The chain recombines TRBV9 with TRBJ1-1; D might be TRBD1 (5 bases). Trimming pared 0 bases from V and 7 bases from J, leaving 13 bases between. This CDR3 is 14 amino acids long. The germline CDR1 and CDR2 sequences are SGDLS and YYNGEE. The CDR3: CASSVGGTGNEAFF. The CDR3 bases are TGTGCCAGCAGCGTAGGGGGCACTGGAAATGAAGCTTTCTTT.

V is TRBV5-8 and J is TRBJ1-2, with 7 positions matching TRBD1. The germline gives CDR1 SGHTS, CDR2 YDEGEE. After removal of 1 base from V and 8 bases from J, the junction contained 8 bases not matched to a gene. This CDR3 is 14 amino acids long. The CDR3 DNA reads as TGTGCCAGCAGCTTGCTCGACAGGGCCTACGGCTACACCTTC. This sequence encodes CASSLLDRAYGYTF.

The chain links TRBV2 to TRBJ2-1; tentative D call: TRBD2 (5 bases). The CDR3 runs to 16 residues. The germline V gene has CDR1 SNHLY and CDR2 FYNNEI. The V and J ends lost 6 bases and 3 bases respectively, with 18 bases between them. In DNA, the CDR3 is TGTGCCAGCAGATACGCCCTGAGCGGTTACTACAATGAGCAGTTCTTC. This encodes CASRYALSGYYNEQFF.

This sequence joins TRBV5-1 and TRBJ1-1; the match to TRBD1 covers 8 bases. CDR3 length equals 18 residues. Germline V lookup: CDR1 SGHRS, CDR2 YFSETQ. The V gene end was trimmed by 4 bases and the J gene end by 0 bases; junction bases not matched to a gene: 14. CDR3 loop: CASSRGQEKDRMNTEAFF. The CDR3 DNA is TGCGCCAGCAGCCGGGGACAGGAGAAAGACAGAATGAACACTGAAGCTTTCTTT.

The V and J genes are TRBV5-5 and TRBJ1-1; D not resolved. The CDR3 is 13 residues long. Trimming cost V 3 bases and J 0 bases, with 6 bases left between them. CDR1 is SGHKS, CDR2 YYEKEE, per germline (reference sequence). CDR3 sequence: CASSWALNTEAFF. The CDR3 bases are TGTGCCAGCAGCTGGGCTTTGAACACTGAAGCTTTCTTT.

CDR3 coding DNA: TGTGCCACCAGCAGACCTGACAGGGGGATTACTCAGCCCCAGCATTTT. This encodes CATSRPDRGITQPQHF. The V gene is TRBV15, the J gene TRBJ1-5, with TRBD1 matching over 9 bases. The CDR3 is 16 residues long. Germline V lookup: CDR1 LNHNV, CDR2 YYDKDF (reference sequence). Losses at the gene ends were 2 bases for V and 6 bases for J; bases not matched to a gene: 8.

The chain joins TRBV10-3 to TRBJ1-4, with 9 bases lining up with TRBD1. V lost 5 bases, J lost 5 bases, and 12 bases stayed unmatched. The CDR3 is 17 residues long. In germline, CDR1 is ENHRY, CDR2 SYGVKD. CDR3 coding DNA: TGTGCCATCAGTAATAAAATAGCCGGGACAGGGAATGAAAAACTGTTTTTT. This translates into CAISNKIAGTGNEKLFF.

J is TRBJ1-5 and V is TRBV6-2 or TRBV6-3; 7 bases agree with TRBD1. Per germline, CDR1 MNHEY and CDR2 SVGEGT. The CDR3 loop spans 13 amino acids. Losses at the gene ends were 2 bases for V and 6 bases for J; bases not matched to a gene: 1. Here the CDR3 reads CASSYDRVQPQHF. Here the CDR3 DNA reads TGTGCCAGCAGTTACGACAGGGTTCAGCCCCAGCATTTT.

This sequence joins TRBV29-1 and TRBJ1-1; D may be TRBD1 (5 bases). The CDR3 contains 14 residues. Trimming shortened V by 7 bases and J by 3 bases, and 18 bases separated the two germline ends. Germline V gene data show CDR1 as SQVTM and CDR2 as ANQGSEA. The CDR3 sequence is CSATEAGRDTEAFF. Written as DNA, the CDR3 is TGCAGCGCCACCGAGGCAGGGAGGGACACTGAAGCTTTCTTT.

Comments on this clone: This same CDR3 is encoded by further DNA sequences in the sample. V gene TRBV5-5 combines with J gene TRBJ1-5; D gene uncertain. The germline V and J ends were trimmed by 0 bases and 2 bases, with 6 bases remaining between them. There are 14 residues in the CDR3. Germline values: CDR1 SGHKS, CDR2 YYEKEE (reference sequence). CDR3 loop: CASSLDVGNQPQHF. CDR3 DNA sequence: TGTGCCAGCAGCTTGGATGTCGGCAATCAGCCCCAGCATTTT.

V is TRBV7-9 and J is TRBJ1-2; maybe TRBD1 (6 bases). Germline V gene data show CDR1 as SEHNR and CDR2 as FQNEAQ (reference sequence). V lost 5 bases to trimming and J lost 4 bases, with 20 bases between them. CDR3 length: 16 residues. As DNA, the CDR3 is TGTGCCAGCAGCCACAAAACAGGGCTTTCCTCCTATGGCTACACCTTC. Amino acid sequence: CASSHKTGLSSYGYTF.

The chain carries TRBV10-3 and TRBJ1-1; D possibly corresponds to TRBD1 (5 bases). Germline V gives CDR1 ENHRY, CDR2 SYGVKD. Between the trimmed V and J ends, which lost 8 bases and 1 base, there was a span of 8 bases. This CDR3 has 12 amino acids. Here the CDR3 DNA reads TGTGCCATCGGTACAGGGAACACTGAAGCTTTCTTT. It yields the protein CAIGTGNTEAFF.

The V gene is TRBV6-4, the J gene TRBJ1-6; the D is unclear. Per germline, CDR1 MRHNA and CDR2 SNTAGT. V lost 3 bases to trimming and J lost 9 bases, with 12 bases between them. The CDR3 extends over 14 amino acids. CDR3 residues: CASSEELRSSPLHF. CDR3 nucleotide sequence: TGTGCCAGCAGTGAGGAGTTAAGGAGTTCACCCCTCCACTTT.

The chain recombines TRBV19 with TRBJ2-7; 15 bases are a match to TRBD2. J lost 10 bases, V lost 3 bases, and 4 bases had no gene match. Germline-derived CDR1 and CDR2 are LNHDA and SQIVND (reference sequence). CDR3 length: 14 amino acids. This chain's CDR3 is CASSIGLAGGRQYF. In nucleotides, the CDR3 is TGTGCCAGTAGTATTGGACTAGCGGGGGGGCGTCAGTACTTC.

This clone was recorded a few times. This chain joins TRBV18 and TRBJ2-3, with a tentative D call TRBD2 (5 bases). Germline lookup yields CDR1 KGHSH and CDR2 LQKENI. CDR3 size: 14 residues. The V end was cut by 3 bases, the J end by 4 bases, with 11 bases between. The CDR3 bases are TGTGCCAGCTCACCCGGAGGCAGCCCAGATACGCAGTATTTT. Protein: CASSPGGSPDTQYF.

This chain's CDR3 is CASNLNEKLFF. The CDR3 DNA sequence: TGTGCCAGCAATCTCAATGAAAAACTGTTTTTT. This chain uses TRBV6-6 with TRBJ1-4, with D hard to call. This CDR3 spans 11 amino acids. The germline V gene has CDR1 MNHNY and CDR2 SVGAGI (reference sequence). Trimming removed 7 bases at V and 5 bases at J, with 5 bases between.